Listed here are 13 T cell receptor beta chains from one sample, sequenced in a study of identical twins. TCRdb re-analysed the 5' RACE reads in MiXCR, keeping a single row per CDR3 protein. This table has roughly 1.6 million distinct CDR3 sequences, more than 30% appearing once. Sequences were obtained from cord blood. These TCRs come from a newborn girl in good health.

The chain joins TRBV27 to TRBJ2-1; the match to TRBD2 covers 7 bases. The CDR3 loop spans 16 amino acids. The V gene end was trimmed by 8 bases and the J gene end by 0 bases; junction bases not matched to a gene: 10. Germline lookup yields CDR1 MNHEY and CDR2 SMNVEV (reference sequence). CDR3 residues: CASDASGDSSYNEQFF. The CDR3 nucleotides read TGTGCCAGCGATGCGAGCGGGGATAGCTCCTACAATGAGCAGTTCTTC.

This clonotype was seen repeatedly, ten times or more. This chain connects TRBV20-1 to TRBJ2-3; D unresolved. The CDR3 consists of 13 residues. Trimming removed 1 base at V and 2 bases at J, with 7 bases between. Germline CDR1 reads DFQATT; CDR2 reads SNEGSKA (reference sequence). The CDR3, as DNA: TGCAGTGCTAGAGGAACTTTCACAGATACGCAGTATTTT. Residues: CSARGTFTDTQYF.

This clonotype was counted many times. This rearrangement joins TRBV29-1 to TRBJ1-2, with D unclear. V gave up 5 bases and J gave up 3 bases, with 10 bases separating them. Per germline, CDR1 SQVTM and CDR2 ANQGSEA. The CDR3 spans 12 residues. The CDR3 region is CSVSFWDYGYTF. The CDR3 coding sequence is TGCAGCGTTAGCTTCTGGGACTATGGCTACACCTTC.

The rearrangement uses TRBV9 and TRBJ2-5, with 10 bases fitting TRBD1. Germline lookup yields CDR1 SGDLS and CDR2 YYNGEE. The CDR3 is 16 residues long. The trim removed 2 bases at V and 4 bases at J, leaving 8 bases unmatched. In DNA form, the CDR3 reads TGTGCCAGCAGCGTCCAAGACAGGGGGCTTGCAGAGACCCAGTACTTC. It specifies CASSVQDRGLAETQYF.

The table lists this clonotype with a few counts. Here the CDR3 reads CASSLVLTPYEQYF. CDR3 coding DNA: TGTGCCAGCAGCTTAGTTCTTACTCCCTACGAGCAGTACTTC. The gene calls are TRBV11-2 and TRBJ2-7; no clear D. This CDR3 spans 14 amino acids. Trimming took off 1 base at V and 2 bases at J, with 9 bases between the two ends. Germline CDR1 SGHAT, CDR2 FQNNGV.

The V call is TRBV9, the J call TRBJ2-1; possible D gene TRBD2, 5 bases. Matching the DNA end better, TRBJ2-7 makes the J call doubtful. In germline, CDR1 is SGDLS, CDR2 YYNGEE. The CDR3 sequence is 16 residues long. In DNA form, the CDR3 reads TGTGCCAGCAGCGTAGGGGTAGCGTCCTCCTACAATGAGCAGTACTTC. Translating gives CASSVGVASSYNEQYF.

The table lists this clonotype with a few counts. The rearrangement joins TRBV5-1 to TRBJ2-7; tentatively, D is TRBD1 (6 bases). V was shortened by 2 bases and J by 2 bases, with 11 bases between the two germline ends. Germline V gives CDR1 SGHRS, CDR2 YFSETQ. The CDR3 runs 14 residues. For the CDR3, the DNA is TGCGCCAGCAGCTTTACCGGGACAACCTACGAGCAGTACTTC. Protein product: CASSFTGTTYEQYF.

This clonotype has only a few counts. The V call is TRBV24-1, the J call TRBJ1-1; 8 bases fit TRBD1. Germline V gene lookup returns CDR1 KGHDR and CDR2 SFDVKD. This CDR3 is 14 amino acids long. After removal of 5 bases from V and 1 base from J, the junction contained 2 bases not matched to a gene. This CDR3 is CATSAGTGNTEAFF. The CDR3 DNA reads as TGTGCCACCAGTGCCGGGACAGGGAACACTGAAGCTTTCTTT.

CDR3 residues: CASSQVLLAGGNNEQFF. The CDR3 coding sequence is TGCGCCAGCAGCCAAGTCTTACTAGCGGGGGGGAACAATGAGCAGTTCTTC. The chain couples TRBV4-1 to TRBJ2-1, with 13 nucleotides matching TRBD2. Germline CDR1 and CDR2: MGHRA and YSYEKL. The CDR3 length is 17 residues. The junction had 5 bases not matched to a gene; V was cut back by 1 base and J by 5 bases.

For the CDR3, the DNA is TGTGCCAGCAGTGTAGGGGGGCATGAGCAGTACTTC. Translation: CASSVGGHEQYF. The rearrangement links TRBV2 to TRBJ2-5; the D call may be TRBD1 or TRBD2 (6 bases each). CDR3 length: 12 residues. Trimming shortened V by 4 bases and J by 11 bases, and 14 bases separated the two germline ends. Germline V gene sequence: CDR1 SNHLY, CDR2 FYNNEI. The entire variable domain, with the rest obtained from reference TRBV2 and TRBJ2-5, is as follows: EPEVTQTPSHQVTQMGQEVILRCVPISNHLYFYWYRQILGQKVEFLVSFYNNEISEKSEIFDDQFSVERPDGSNFTLKIRSTKLEDSAMYFCASSVGGHEQYFGPGTRLLVL.

V usage is TRBV20-1 and J usage is TRBJ2-5; TRBD2 agrees at 7 bases. CDR3 size: 15 residues. The V and J ends lost 5 bases and 3 bases, in that order; junction bases with no gene match: 12. Germline assignment: CDR1 DFQATT and CDR2 SNEGSKA (reference sequence). CDR3 nucleotides: TGCAGTGCTTTTAACCCCGGGACTATTGAAGAGACCCAGTACTTC. Its protein is CSAFNPGTIEETQYF.

Of note for this clonotype: A much bigger clone sits one base away, suggesting this may be a read error. The chain uses TRBV29-1 and TRBJ2-7, with 8 bases matching TRBD1. This CDR3 region has 14 residues. V lost 7 bases, J lost 2 bases, and 10 bases stayed unmatched. Germline V gene lookup returns CDR1 SQVTM and CDR2 ANQGSEA. CDR3 nucleotide sequence: TGCAGCGCCCGACAGGGGCCCCTACCCTACGAGCAGTACTTC. This gives the protein CSARQGPLPYEQYF.

This clonotype has ten or more counts. V is TRBV5-1 and J is TRBJ2-1; D is uncertain. Trimming removed 0 bases from V and 6 bases from J, with 4 bases in between. Per germline, CDR1 SGHRS and CDR2 YFSETQ. The CDR3 contains 12 residues. This CDR3 is CASSLDGNEQFF. The CDR3 DNA sequence: TGCGCCAGCAGCTTGGACGGCAATGAGCAGTTCTTC.